This TCR beta chain was observed in a study of Ad26.COV2.S vaccination and SARS-CoV-2 variants (dated by TCRdb to the early 2020s). The study in broad terms: TCRbeta repertoire sequencing served as the tool for gauging how specific and how broad the SARS-CoV-2-reactive T cell receptors were following Ad26.COV2.S vaccination. The TCR-sequenced set comprised approximately 32 samples: some 20 Ad26.COV2.S vaccine recipients, 5 placebo recipients and 8 SARS-CoV-2 convalescent individuals.

As concerns this clone: Its antigen is currently not known. No base quality information exists; no much larger clone differs at one position.

Looking up the germline V gene yields CDR1 MNHEY and CDR2 SVGAGI. Including the terminal cysteine and phenylalanine, the CDR3 comprises 15 residues. Of the read, only the CDR3 DNA is kept; its 45 bases are in frame from base 1. V lost 4 bases and J lost 4 bases, and the count of bases not matched to a germline gene is 6. The immunoSEQ Assay was used to sequence TCRbeta CDR3 regions. After extraction, genomic DNA underwent amplification by bias-controlled multiplex PCR, followed by high-throughput sequencing. The authors processed their data as follows. Collapsing and filtering of sequences were performed to quantify the absolute abundance of each unique TCRbeta CDR3 region. T cell fraction was estimated by normalizing TCRbeta template counts to usable DNA, which was measured by amplifying reference genes present in all nucleated cells. Repertoire TCRs were annotated as SARS-CoV-2-specific by exact matching of V gene, CDR3 amino acid sequence and J gene to a known reactive TCR set. MIRA supplied the reference SARS-CoV-2 TCR set, which was filtered for enrichment in COVID-19-positive ImmuneCODE repertoires so that public or cross-reactive TCRs were removed. Based on the MIRA antigens, annotated TCRs were further analysed at the level of specific ORF or position within ORF. Breadth was defined as the number of annotated unique rearrangements divided by the total number of unique productive rearrangements, and depth was defined as the summed frequency of the annotated unique rearrangements. TCR breadth was compared between groups using two-sided Wilcoxon rank-sum tests. The source is immuneACCESS, and TCRdb retained only in-frame sequences with V and J called. Part of the clones is not carried over; for the studies checked, unresolved V genes explain less than half of this, and the remainder is unexplained. Clone size and V and J calls were adopted from that table, with D and trimming inferred from the DNA. The sample data list roughly 180,000 clones, and 70% to 90% of these were observed just once. The top ten clonotypes cover 5.5% to 6% of the sample.

Taken with the paper, the label for time point translates to: individuals recovered from natural SARS-CoV-2 infection. Summary of the overall study and its limitations: The authors noted that the TCR breadth and depth analyses may have underestimated total T cell responses. Non-spike TCR breadth was comparable between vaccine and placebo recipients, consistent with the vaccine containing only spike. Higher spike-specific TCR breadth was observed in Ad26.COV2.S recipients than in placebo recipients (P = 0.0014). After vaccination, substantial breadth of spike-specific CD8+ and CD4+ T cell responses was reported.

The sequence is built from TRBV6-5 and TRBJ2-1; 8 middle bases align to TRBD1. This clonotype was obtained from a human donor who had recovered from COVID-19. This material consisted of peripheral blood, taken after recovery from COVID-19. The DNA is TGTGCCAGCAGTTGGGGACAGGCGGCGTACAATGAGCAGTTCTTC. Its product reads: CASSWGQAAYNEQFF.